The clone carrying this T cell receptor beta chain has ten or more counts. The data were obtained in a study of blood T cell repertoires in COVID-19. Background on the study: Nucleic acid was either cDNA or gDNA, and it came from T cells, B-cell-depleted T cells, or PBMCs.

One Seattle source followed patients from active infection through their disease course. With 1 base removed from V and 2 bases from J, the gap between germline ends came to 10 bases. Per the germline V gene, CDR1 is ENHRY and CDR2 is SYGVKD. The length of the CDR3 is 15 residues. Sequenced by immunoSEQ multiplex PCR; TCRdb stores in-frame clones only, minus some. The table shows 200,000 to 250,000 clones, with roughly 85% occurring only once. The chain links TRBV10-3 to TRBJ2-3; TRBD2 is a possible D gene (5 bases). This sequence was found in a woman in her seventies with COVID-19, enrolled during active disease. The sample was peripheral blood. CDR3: CAISEFGNPTDTQYF. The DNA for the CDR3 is TGTGCCATCAGTGAGTTCGGGAATCCCACAGATACGCAGTATTTT.